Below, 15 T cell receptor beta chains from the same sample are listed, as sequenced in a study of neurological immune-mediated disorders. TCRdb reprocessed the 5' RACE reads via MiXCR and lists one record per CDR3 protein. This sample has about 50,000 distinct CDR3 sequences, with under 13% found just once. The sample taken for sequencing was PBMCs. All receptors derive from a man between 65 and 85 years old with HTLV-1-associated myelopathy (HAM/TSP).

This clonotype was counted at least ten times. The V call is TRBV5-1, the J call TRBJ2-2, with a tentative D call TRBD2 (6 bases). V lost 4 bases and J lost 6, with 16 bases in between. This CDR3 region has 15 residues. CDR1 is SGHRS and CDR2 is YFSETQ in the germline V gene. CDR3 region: CASSPTRGGAGELFF. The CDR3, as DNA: TGCGCCAGCAGCCCCACCAGAGGCGGGGCCGGGGAGCTGTTTTTT.

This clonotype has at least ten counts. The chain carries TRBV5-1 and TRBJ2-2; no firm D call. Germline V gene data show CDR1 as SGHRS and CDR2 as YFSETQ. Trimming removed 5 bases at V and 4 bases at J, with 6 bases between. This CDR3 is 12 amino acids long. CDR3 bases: TGCGCCAGCAGTTACTTCACCGGGGAGCTGTTTTTT. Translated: CASSYFTGELFF. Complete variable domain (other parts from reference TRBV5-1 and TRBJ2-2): KAGVTQTPRYLIKTRGQQVTLSCSPISGHRSVSWYQQTPGQGLQFLFEYFSETQRNKGNFPGRFSGRQFSNSRSEMNVSTLELGDSALYLCASSYFTGELFFGEGSRLTVL.

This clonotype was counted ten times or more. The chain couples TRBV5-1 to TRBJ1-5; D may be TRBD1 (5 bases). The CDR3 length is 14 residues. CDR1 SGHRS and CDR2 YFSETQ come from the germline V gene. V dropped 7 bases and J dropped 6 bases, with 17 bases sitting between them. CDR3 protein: CASSLGGVGQPQHF. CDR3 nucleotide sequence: TGCGCCAGCTCACTGGGGGGGGTCGGTCAGCCCCAGCATTTT.

The CDR3 nucleotides are TGTGTAATCAGCGAGCTACAGGGACGTGGGAGATATGGCTACACCTTC. This translates into CVISELQGRGRYGYTF. The chain uses TRBV10-3 and TRBJ1-2; possibly TRBD1 for D (6 bases). The germline CDR1 and CDR2 sequences are ENHRY and SYGVKD. There are 16 residues in the CDR3.

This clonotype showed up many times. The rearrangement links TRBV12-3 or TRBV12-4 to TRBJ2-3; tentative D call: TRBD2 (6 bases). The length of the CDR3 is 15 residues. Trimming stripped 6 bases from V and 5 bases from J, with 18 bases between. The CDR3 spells CASSRDWTGEDTQYF. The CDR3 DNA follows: TGTGCCAGCAGCCGGGACTGGACCGGGGAAGATACGCAGTATTTT.

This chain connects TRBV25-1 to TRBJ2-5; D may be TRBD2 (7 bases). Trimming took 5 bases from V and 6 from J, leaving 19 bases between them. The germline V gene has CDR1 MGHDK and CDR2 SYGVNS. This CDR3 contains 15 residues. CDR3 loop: CASSSAEGGVQTQYF. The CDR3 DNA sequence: TGTGCCAGCAGTTCTGCCGAAGGGGGGGTCCAGACCCAGTACTTC.

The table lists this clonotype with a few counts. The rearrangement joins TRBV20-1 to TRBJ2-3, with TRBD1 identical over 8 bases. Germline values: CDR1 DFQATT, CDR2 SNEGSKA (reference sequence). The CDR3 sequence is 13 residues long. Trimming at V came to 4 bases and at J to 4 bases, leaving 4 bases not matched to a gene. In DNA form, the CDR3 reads TGCAGTGCTACACCAGGGGGCGCAGATACGCAGTATTTT. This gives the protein CSATPGGADTQYF.

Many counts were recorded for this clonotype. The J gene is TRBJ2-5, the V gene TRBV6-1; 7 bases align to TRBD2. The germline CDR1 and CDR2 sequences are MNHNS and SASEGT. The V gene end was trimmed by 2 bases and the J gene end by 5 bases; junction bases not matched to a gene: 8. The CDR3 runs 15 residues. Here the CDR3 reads CASSEKDEGGETQYF. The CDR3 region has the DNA TGTGCCAGCAGTGAAAAAGACGAGGGAGGGGAGACCCAGTACTTC.

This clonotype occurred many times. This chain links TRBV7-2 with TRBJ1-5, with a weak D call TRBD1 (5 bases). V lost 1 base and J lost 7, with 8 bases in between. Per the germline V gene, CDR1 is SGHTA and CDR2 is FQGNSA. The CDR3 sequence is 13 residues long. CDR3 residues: CASSLGEGQPQHF. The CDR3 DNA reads TGTGCCAGCAGCTTAGGGGAGGGGCAGCCCCAGCATTTT. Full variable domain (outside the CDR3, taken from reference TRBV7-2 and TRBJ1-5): GAGVSQSPSNKVTEKGKDVELRCDPISGHTALYWYRQSLGQGLEFLIYFQGNSAPDKSGLPSDRFSAERTGGSVSTLTIQRTQQEDSAVYLCASSLGEGQPQHFGDGTRLSIL.

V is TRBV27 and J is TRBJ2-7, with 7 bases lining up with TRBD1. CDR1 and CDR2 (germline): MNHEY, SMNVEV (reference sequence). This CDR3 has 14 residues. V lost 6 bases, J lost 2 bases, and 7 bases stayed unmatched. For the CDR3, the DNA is TGTGCCAGCAGCTTTTACAGGGGCCCCTACGAGCAGTACTTC. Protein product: CASSFYRGPYEQYF.

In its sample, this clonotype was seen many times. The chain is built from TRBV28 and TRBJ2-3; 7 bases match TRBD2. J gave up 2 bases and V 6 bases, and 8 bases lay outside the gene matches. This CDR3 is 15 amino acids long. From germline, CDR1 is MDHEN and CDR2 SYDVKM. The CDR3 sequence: CASRSGSGATDTQYF. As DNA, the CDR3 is TGTGCCAGCAGATCCGGGAGCGGGGCCACAGATACGCAGTATTTT.

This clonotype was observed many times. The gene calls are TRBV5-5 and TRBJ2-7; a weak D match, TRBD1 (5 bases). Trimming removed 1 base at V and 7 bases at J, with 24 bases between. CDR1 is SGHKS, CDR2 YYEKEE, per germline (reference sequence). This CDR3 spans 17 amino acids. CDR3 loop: CASSLNKRGARMWEQYF. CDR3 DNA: TGTGCCAGCAGCTTGAATAAAAGGGGCGCGAGAATGTGGGAGCAGTACTTC.

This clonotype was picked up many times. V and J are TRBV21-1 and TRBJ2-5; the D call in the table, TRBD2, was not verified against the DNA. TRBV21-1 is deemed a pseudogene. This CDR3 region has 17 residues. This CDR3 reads CASSKWTSGRWQETQYF. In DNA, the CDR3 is TGTGCCAGCAGCAAATGGACTAGCGGGAGGTGGCAAGAGACCCAGTACTTC.

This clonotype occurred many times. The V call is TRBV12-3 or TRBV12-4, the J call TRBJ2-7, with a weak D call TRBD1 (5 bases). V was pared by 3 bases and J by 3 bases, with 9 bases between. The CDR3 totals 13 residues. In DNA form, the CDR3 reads TGTGCCAGCAGTTTCCAGGGCTACTACGAGCAGTACTTC. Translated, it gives CASSFQGYYEQYF.

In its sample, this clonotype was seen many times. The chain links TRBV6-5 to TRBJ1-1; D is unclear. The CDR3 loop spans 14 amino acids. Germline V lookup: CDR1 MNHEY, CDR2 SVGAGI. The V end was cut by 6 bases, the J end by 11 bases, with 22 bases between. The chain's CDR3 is CASRRLTGSGGAFF. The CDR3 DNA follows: TGTGCCAGCAGACGTCTCACGGGCTCAGGAGGCGCTTTCTTT.